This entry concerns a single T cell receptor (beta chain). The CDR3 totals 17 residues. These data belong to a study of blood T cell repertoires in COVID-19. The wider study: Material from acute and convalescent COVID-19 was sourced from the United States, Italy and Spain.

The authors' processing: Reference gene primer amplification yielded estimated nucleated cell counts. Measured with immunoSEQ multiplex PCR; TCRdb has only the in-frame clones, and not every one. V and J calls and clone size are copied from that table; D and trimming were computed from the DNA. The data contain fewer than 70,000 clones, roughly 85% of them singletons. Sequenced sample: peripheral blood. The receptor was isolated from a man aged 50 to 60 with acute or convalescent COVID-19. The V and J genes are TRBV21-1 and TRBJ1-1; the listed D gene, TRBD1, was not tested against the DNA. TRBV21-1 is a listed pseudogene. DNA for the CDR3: TGTGCCAGCAGCAAAGACGCGGGACAGACTACGAACACTGAAGCTTTCTTT. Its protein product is CASSKDAGQTTNTEAFF.